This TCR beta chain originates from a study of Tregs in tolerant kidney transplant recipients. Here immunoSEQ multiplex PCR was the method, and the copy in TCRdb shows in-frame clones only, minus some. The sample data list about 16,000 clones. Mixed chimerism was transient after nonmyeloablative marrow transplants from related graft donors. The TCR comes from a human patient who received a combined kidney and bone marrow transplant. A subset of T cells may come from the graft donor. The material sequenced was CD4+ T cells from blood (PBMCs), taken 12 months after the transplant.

The part of the CDR3 DNA that was read is TGTGCCAGCGTCGGGGGGCAGAACACTGAA. Protein: CASVGGQNTE. The whole CDR3 reads CASVGGQNTEAFF. The rearrangement uses TRBV5-5 and TRBJ1-1, with D tentatively TRBD1 (6 bases). Read coverage stops 3 residues before the CDR3 terminus; the germline J gene supplies the remainder. Per germline, CDR1 SGHKS and CDR2 YYEKEE (reference sequence). V was clipped by 7 bases and J by 1 base, with 11 bases between them. This CDR3 contains 13 residues. The full variable domain, with the rest looked up from reference TRBV5-5 and TRBJ1-1, is DAGVTQSPTHLIKTRGQQVTLRCSPISGHKSVSWYQQVLGQGPQFIFQYYEKEERGRGNFPDRFSARQFPNYSSELNVNALLLGDSALYLCASVGGQNTEAFFGQGTRLTVV.